This T cell receptor (beta chain) was sequenced during a study of T-cell reconstitution after alpha-beta-depleted transplantation in children. The CDR3 totals 14 residues. Unique molecular identifiers were used in preparing the TCRbeta library. TCRdb re-called the PCR reads with MiXCR, one entry per CDR3 protein. The top ten clones hold roughly 2.5% of a sample with 330,000 or so distinct CDR3 sequences, around a tenth of them seen once. This rearrangement joins TRBV21-1 to TRBJ2-1. TRBV21-1 corresponds to a pseudogene. The clonotype originates from a human donor who donated a stem cell graft to a child with acute lymphoblastic leukemia. The specimen comprised PBMCs from the stem cell graft donor, sampled from the stem cell graft. CDR3 nucleotide sequence: TGTGCCAGCAGCATGAGGAGGGCCTACAATGTGCAGTTCTTC. It is translated as CASSMRRAYNVQFF.